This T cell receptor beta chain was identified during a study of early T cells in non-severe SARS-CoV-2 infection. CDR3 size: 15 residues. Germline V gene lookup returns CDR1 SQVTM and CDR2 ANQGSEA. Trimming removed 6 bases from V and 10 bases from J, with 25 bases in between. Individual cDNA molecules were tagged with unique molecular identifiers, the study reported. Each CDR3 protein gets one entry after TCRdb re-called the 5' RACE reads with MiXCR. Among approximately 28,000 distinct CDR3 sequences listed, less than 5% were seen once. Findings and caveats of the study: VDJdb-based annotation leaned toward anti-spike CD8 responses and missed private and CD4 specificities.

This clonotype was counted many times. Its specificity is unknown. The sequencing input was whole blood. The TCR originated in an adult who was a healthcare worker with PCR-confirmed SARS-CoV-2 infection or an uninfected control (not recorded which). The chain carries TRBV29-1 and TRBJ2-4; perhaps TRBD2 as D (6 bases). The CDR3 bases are TGCAGCGTACGAGTGGGTCGGAAGGGACTTGGGATTCAGTACTTC. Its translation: CSVRVGRKGLGIQYF.